A single T cell receptor beta chain is shown here with its context. Other DNA sequences within the sample encode an identical CDR3. Sequenced by immunoSEQ multiplex PCR; TCRdb stores in-frame clones only, minus some. The sample records roughly 450,000 clones, around 74% being singletons. The study drew its donors from healthy HIV-negative adults without recent acute infections or vaccinations. Germline lookup yields CDR1 SQVTM and CDR2 ANQGSEA. CDR3 length equals 12 residues. Trimming took 2 bases from V and 4 from J, leaving 8 bases between them. The data were obtained in a study of shared clonotypes between healthy human individuals.

Source material: PBMCs. The origin of this receptor is a woman between 35 and 50 years old in good health. Some clones in this sample may be carry-over from other donors' samples. The chain carries TRBV29-1 and TRBJ1-1; D is unclear. The CDR3 here is CSVEPGGTEAFF. The DNA for the CDR3 is TGCAGCGTTGAACCCGGTGGCACTGAAGCTTTCTTT.